This entry concerns a single T cell receptor (beta chain). The sample is drawn from a study of blood T cell repertoires in COVID-19. Study summary: Sites in the United States, Italy and Spain provided acute and convalescent COVID-19 samples. T cells, B-cell-depleted T cells, or PBMCs provided the cDNA or gDNA that served as material.

Per the original methods: Reference gene primer amplification yielded estimated nucleated cell counts. The data were produced by immunoSEQ multiplex PCR, yet TCRdb's version contains in-frame clones alone and is incomplete. The DNA gave D and trimming, while V, J and clone size come from that table. The sample contains approximately 260,000 clones, about nine tenths of which appear only once. CDR1 and CDR2 from the germline V gene are MNHEY and SVGAGI. CDR3 length equals 15 residues. Trimming cost V 2 bases and J 7 bases; bases outside gene matches: 10. Recruits, aged roughly 18 to 100 years, lived in 24 US areas.

The gene calls are TRBV6-5 and TRBJ2-7, with 8 bases that match TRBD2. Sequences were obtained from PBMCs or T cells enriched from blood (not recorded which). This sequence originates from a young woman with acute COVID-19. This CDR3 reads CASSYVPGGLLEQYF. CDR3 bases: TGTGCCAGCAGTTACGTGCCGGGGGGGCTTCTTGAGCAGTACTTC.